The next 12 T cell receptor beta chains were all read from a single sample in a study of identical twins (dated by TCRdb to 2016 to 2017). Library method: 5' RACE. TCRdb shows the sequencer as Illumina HiSeq 2000. TCRdb cleaned the public reads at Q25 with fastp, built clones with MiXCR and kept in-frame beta chains. Every CDR3 protein is listed once, alongside the most common genes and DNA of its rows. This sample comprises nearly 650,000 distinct CDR3 sequences, about 7% of them detected only once. 1.6% of the sample rests with the top ten. The sample was also reused in another study, on yellow fever vaccine responses in identical twins.

Sequenced sample: PBMCs. Receptors originate from a woman under 30 in good health.

This clonotype came up a few times. The V gene is TRBV5-5, the J gene TRBJ1-3, with D perhaps TRBD1 (5 bases). This CDR3 is built from 13 residues. Trimming removed 3 bases at V and 6 bases at J, with 10 bases between. From germline, CDR1 is SGHKS and CDR2 YYEKEE (reference sequence). The CDR3 is CASSWAGENTIYF. The DNA for the CDR3 is TGTGCCAGCAGCTGGGCGGGGGAAAACACCATATATTTT. Based on the CDR3 plus reference TRBV5-5 and TRBJ1-3, the full variable domain is DAGVTQSPTHLIKTRGQQVTLRCSPISGHKSVSWYQQVLGQGPQFIFQYYEKEERGRGNFPDRFSARQFPNYSSELNVNALLLGDSALYLCASSWAGENTIYFGEGSWLTVV.

The rearrangement joins TRBV20-1 to TRBJ2-5, with 10 bases identical to TRBD2. The ends lost 5 bases at V and 5 bases at J; junction bases unmatched: 8. Germline CDR1 and CDR2: DFQATT and SNEGSKA (reference sequence). The CDR3 runs to 14 residues. The CDR3 sequence is CSALIAGGSETQYF. The CDR3 DNA reads as TGCAGTGCTCTTATAGCGGGAGGAAGTGAGACCCAGTACTTC.

The sample holds many counts of this clonotype. The J gene is TRBJ2-2, the V gene TRBV10-3; possible D gene TRBD1, 5 bases. Trimming removed 2 bases at V and 1 base at J, with 8 bases between. The CDR3 extends over 15 amino acids. Germline lookup yields CDR1 ENHRY and CDR2 SYGVKD. This chain's CDR3 is CAISEMGQNTGELFF. Here the CDR3 DNA reads TGTGCCATCAGTGAGATGGGGCAGAACACCGGGGAGCTGTTTTTT.

This clonotype was picked up a small number of times. The chain uses TRBV10-3 and TRBJ1-2, with no clear D. The V end lost 2 bases, the J end lost 6 bases, and 16 bases lay between the germline ends. The CDR3 sequence is 15 residues long. Germline CDR1 ENHRY, CDR2 SYGVKD. The chain's CDR3 is CAISEVRDPGDGYTF. Here the CDR3 DNA reads TGTGCCATCAGTGAGGTCCGGGATCCTGGCGATGGCTACACCTTC.

With regard to this clonotype: This could be a read error, since a much larger clone is one nucleotide away. The rearrangement links TRBV24-1 to TRBJ2-1; 7 bases match TRBD1. The CDR3 runs to 16 residues. Per germline, CDR1 KGHDR and CDR2 SFDVKD. CDR3 protein: CATSDVSRGKLNVQFF. The CDR3 DNA sequence: TGTGCCACCAGTGATGTTTCCAGGGGGAAGTTGAATGTGCAGTTCTTC.

This clonotype has at least ten counts. This chain uses TRBV21-1 with TRBJ2-2; the listed D gene, TRBD1, was not tested against the DNA. TRBV21-1 is recorded as a pseudogene. This CDR3 is built from 16 residues. The CDR3: CASSAQGSPNTGELFF. CDR3 DNA: TGTGCCAGCAGCGCACAGGGATCCCCGAACACCGGGGAGCTGTTTTTT.

The V call is TRBV9, the J call TRBJ2-1, with TRBD2 matching 10 bases. CDR3 length: 17 amino acids. After removal of 4 bases from V and 0 bases from J, the junction contained 7 bases not matched to a gene. Germline V gene data show CDR1 as SGDLS and CDR2 as YYNGEE. The CDR3 region is CASSLTSSGSSYNEQFF. CDR3 nucleotides: TGTGCCAGCAGCCTCACATCTAGCGGGAGCTCCTACAATGAGCAGTTCTTC.

This clonotype has a handful of counts. The V and J genes are TRBV28 and TRBJ2-5, with D perhaps assigned TRBD1 or TRBD2 (5 bases each). Germline CDR1 and CDR2: MDHEN and SYDVKM. The CDR3 covers 14 residues. The germline V and J ends were trimmed by 10 bases and 5 bases, with 20 bases remaining between them. CDR3 in amino acids: CATARDDRVETQYF. CDR3 sequence (DNA): TGTGCCACGGCCCGGGACGACCGCGTGGAGACCCAGTACTTC.

This clonotype was recorded at least ten times. CDR3 sequence reads: CATSLSGTDTQYF. In DNA, the CDR3 is TGTGCCACCAGCCTCAGTGGCACAGATACGCAGTATTTT. The rearrangement joins TRBV15 to TRBJ2-3; D call uncertain. Trimming stripped 5 bases from V and 1 base from J, with 7 bases between. The CDR3 is 13 residues long. CDR1 and CDR2 (germline): LNHNV, YYDKDF (reference sequence).

This clonotype was observed many times. The V call is TRBV12-3 or TRBV12-4, the J call TRBJ1-2; 8 bases fit TRBD1. The CDR3 sequence is 15 residues long. V lost 6 bases, J lost 0 bases, and 6 bases stayed unmatched. The CDR3 nucleotides read TGTGCCAGCAGACCGCAGGGGGCGGCTAACTATGGCTACACCTTC. Encoded protein: CASRPQGAANYGYTF.

Ten or more counts support this clonotype. V is TRBV10-1 and J is TRBJ2-3, with 7 bases fitting TRBD2. Germline V gene data show CDR1 as WNHNN and CDR2 as SYGVQD (reference sequence). This CDR3 is built from 14 residues. J lost 6 bases, V lost 4 bases, and 7 bases had no gene match. The CDR3 nucleotides are TGCGCCAGCAGTGTGGAAAGGGAGGGGGATACGCAGTATTTT. Protein product: CASSVEREGDTQYF.

The table lists this clonotype with many counts. Germline is not matched at one junction end, which may reflect a read error. The chain uses TRBV12-3 or TRBV12-4 and TRBJ2-2, with no clear D. This CDR3 is built from 13 residues. The CDR3 is CASSLAGSGELFF. As DNA, the CDR3 is TGTGCCAGCAGCTTAGCTGGGTCCGGGGAGCTGTTTTTT.